A selection of T cell receptor beta chains follows, all from one sample in a study of blood T cell repertoires in COVID-19. Only in-frame clones appear in the TCRdb table, and some are missing; sequencing was by immunoSEQ multiplex PCR. Here the sample spans 45,000 to 65,000 clones, around 81% being singletons. The sample consisted of peripheral blood. Receptors originate from a woman aged 55-70 years with acute or convalescent COVID-19. The conserved cysteine and the conserved F or W are not part of the CDR3 here. Fields, in order: V gene, J gene, CDR3 protein.

V gene: TRBV11-3; J gene: TRBJ1-1; CDR3 protein: ASSGWGAEAF
V gene: TRBV5-4; J gene: TRBJ2-5; CDR3 protein: ASSLAGVGETQY
V gene: TRBV15; J gene: TRBJ2-2; CDR3 protein: ATSRDRGPGELF
V gene: TRBV28; J gene: TRBJ1-1; CDR3 protein: ASSPNIGVAF
V gene: TRBV2; J gene: TRBJ2-1; CDR3 protein: ASDERGGPYNEQF
V gene: TRBV15; J gene: TRBJ2-3; CDR3 protein: ATSRPSSGLSTDTQY
V gene: TRBV27; J gene: TRBJ1-1; CDR3 protein: ASSPRDRGTEAF
V gene: TRBV27; J gene: TRBJ2-5; CDR3 protein: ASKRGGETQY
V gene: TRBV5-1; J gene: TRBJ2-1; CDR3 protein: ASSLRGANNEQF
V gene: TRBV6-4; J gene: TRBJ1-5; CDR3 protein: ASSETAGNQPQH
V gene: TRBV11-2; J gene: TRBJ2-1; CDR3 protein: ASSLGSSGRYNEQF
V gene: TRBV7-3; J gene: TRBJ2-3; CDR3 protein: ASSQGLGTDTQY
V gene: TRBV30; J gene: TRBJ2-7; CDR3 protein: AWRTGYEQY
V gene: TRBV3-1/TRBV3-2; J gene: TRBJ1-3; CDR3 protein: ASSQGDRLQGNTIY
V gene: TRBV24-1; J gene: TRBJ2-1; CDR3 protein: ATSDLTSGSSYNEQF
V gene: TRBV7-9; J gene: TRBJ1-1; CDR3 protein: ASSPQSGVEAF
V gene: TRBV5-5; J gene: TRBJ2-5; CDR3 protein: ASSFTGGLETQY
V gene: TRBV24-1; J gene: TRBJ1-5; CDR3 protein: ATSDAKQEASNQPQH
V gene: TRBV6-6; J gene: TRBJ1-1; CDR3 protein: ASSYPNTEAF
V gene: TRBV19; J gene: TRBJ1-5; CDR3 protein: ASSQGKEQPQH
V gene: TRBV5-4; J gene: TRBJ2-3; CDR3 protein: ASSLEYGAGVQTLLQY
V gene: TRBV7-2; J gene: TRBJ2-3; CDR3 protein: ASSLTSGGRDTQY
V gene: TRBV3-1/TRBV3-2; J gene: TRBJ2-3; CDR3 protein: ASSPLDTDTQY
V gene: TRBV6-1; J gene: TRBJ1-6; CDR3 protein: ASSERTGGYNSPLH
V gene: TRBV4-2; J gene: TRBJ1-1; CDR3 protein: ASSQEDRSGTEAF
V gene: TRBV10-3; J gene: TRBJ2-1; CDR3 protein: AISEGLAVPLDEQF
V gene: TRBV7-9; J gene: TRBJ2-1; CDR3 protein: ASSADRVSYNEQF